Presented here are 3 T cell receptor beta chains from one specimen sequenced in a study of T-cell reconstitution after alpha-beta-depleted transplantation in children. Preparation of the TCRbeta library involved a method that used unique molecular identifiers. MiXCR, run by TCRdb on the PCR reads, gives a single entry per CDR3 protein. Counted here are 450,000 to 700,000 distinct CDR3 sequences, 25% to 30% occurring once; the ten biggest clones make up 35% to 40%. Sequencing used PBMCs, obtained before TCRalphabeta/CD19-depleted stem cell transplant. These receptors came from a boy younger than two with Wiskott-Aldrich syndrome, due to receive a stem cell transplant.

The CDR3 here is CASSLEAGVTYEQYF. The CDR3 DNA reads TGTGCCAGCAGCTTAGAAGCGGGAGTTACCTACGAGCAGTACTTC. The chain is built from TRBV11-2 and TRBJ2-7; 8 bases fit TRBD2. This CDR3 region has 15 residues. J gave up 2 bases and V 0 bases, and 3 bases lay outside the gene matches. Germline V gives CDR1 SGHAT, CDR2 FQNNGV.

About this clonotype itself: One end of the junction fails to match germline, which may point to a read error. The rearrangement joins TRBV11-3 to TRBJ1-1; D gene ambiguous. The CDR3 consists of 14 residues. In germline, CDR1 is SGHNT, CDR2 YENEEA. The CDR3 loop reads CASSLGGMNPEAFF. The CDR3 bases are TGTGCCAGCAGCTTAGGTGGCATGAACCCTGAAGCTTTCTTT.

This clonotype was observed a few times. The chain carries TRBV5-5 and TRBJ2-5; 10 bases agree with TRBD2. CDR3 length: 16 residues. V shed 4 bases and J 0 bases; nucleotides not matched to a gene: 6. Germline CDR1 reads SGHKS; CDR2 reads YYEKEE (reference sequence). CDR3 nucleotide sequence: TGTGCCAGCAGCCTTTGGACTAGCGGAGACCAAGAGACCCAGTACTTC. Its translation: CASSLWTSGDQETQYF.